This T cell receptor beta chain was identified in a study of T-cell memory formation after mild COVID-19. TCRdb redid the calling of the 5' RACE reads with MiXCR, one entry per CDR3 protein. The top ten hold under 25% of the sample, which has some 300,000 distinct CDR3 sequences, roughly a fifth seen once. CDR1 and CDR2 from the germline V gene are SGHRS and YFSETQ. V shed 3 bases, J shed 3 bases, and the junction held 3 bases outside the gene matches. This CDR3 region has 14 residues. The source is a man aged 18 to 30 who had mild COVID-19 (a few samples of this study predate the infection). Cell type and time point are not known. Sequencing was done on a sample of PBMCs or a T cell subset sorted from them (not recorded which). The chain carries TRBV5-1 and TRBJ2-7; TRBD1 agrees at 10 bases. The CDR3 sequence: CASSSTGGNYEQYF. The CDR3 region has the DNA TGCGCCAGCAGCTCGACAGGGGGCAACTACGAGCAGTACTTC.